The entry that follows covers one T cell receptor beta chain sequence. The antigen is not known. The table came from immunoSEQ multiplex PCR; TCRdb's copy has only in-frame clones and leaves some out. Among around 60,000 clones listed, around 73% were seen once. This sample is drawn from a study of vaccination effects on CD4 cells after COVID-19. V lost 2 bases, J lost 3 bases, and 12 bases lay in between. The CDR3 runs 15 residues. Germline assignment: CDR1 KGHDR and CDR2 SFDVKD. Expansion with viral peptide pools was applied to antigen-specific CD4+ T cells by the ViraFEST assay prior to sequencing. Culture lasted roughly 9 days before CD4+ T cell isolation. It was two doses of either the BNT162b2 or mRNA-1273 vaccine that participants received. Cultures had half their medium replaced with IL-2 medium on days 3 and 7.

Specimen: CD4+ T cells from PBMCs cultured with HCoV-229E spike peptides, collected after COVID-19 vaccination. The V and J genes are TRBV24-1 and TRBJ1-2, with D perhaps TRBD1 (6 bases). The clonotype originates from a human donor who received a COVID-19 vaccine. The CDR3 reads CATSDSQGWDYGYTF. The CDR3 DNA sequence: TGTGCCACCAGTGATTCACAGGGTTGGGACTATGGCTACACCTTC.